Given below is one T cell receptor (beta chain) in context. Its antigen is unidentified. Germline assignment: CDR1 SGHRS and CDR2 YFSETQ. The CDR3 covers 15 residues. V was trimmed by 2 bases and J by 3 bases, leaving 12 bases between them. The sample belongs to a study of cytomegalovirus exposure and HLA in healthy donors. Study-level findings and limits: Altogether, more than 150 TCR beta chains were recorded as cytomegalovirus-associated. CMV serostatus alone was available as immune exposure information.

Every donor was a healthy person donating bone marrow. PCR primers comprised 60 Vbeta and 13 Jbeta primers. Sequencing was performed with immunoSEQ multiplex PCR; in TCRdb, only in-frame clones are kept and a portion is missing. The sample includes some 150,000 clones, approximately 85% of them seen just once. The TCR sequence derives from a man aged 50 to 59 in good health and CMV-seropositive. This chain joins TRBV5-1 and TRBJ2-1; no clear D gene. Sample: PBMCs. DNA for the CDR3: TGCGCCAGCAGCTTTAACTCAGGTGGCTACAATGAGCAGTTCTTC. Translation: CASSFNSGGYNEQFF.